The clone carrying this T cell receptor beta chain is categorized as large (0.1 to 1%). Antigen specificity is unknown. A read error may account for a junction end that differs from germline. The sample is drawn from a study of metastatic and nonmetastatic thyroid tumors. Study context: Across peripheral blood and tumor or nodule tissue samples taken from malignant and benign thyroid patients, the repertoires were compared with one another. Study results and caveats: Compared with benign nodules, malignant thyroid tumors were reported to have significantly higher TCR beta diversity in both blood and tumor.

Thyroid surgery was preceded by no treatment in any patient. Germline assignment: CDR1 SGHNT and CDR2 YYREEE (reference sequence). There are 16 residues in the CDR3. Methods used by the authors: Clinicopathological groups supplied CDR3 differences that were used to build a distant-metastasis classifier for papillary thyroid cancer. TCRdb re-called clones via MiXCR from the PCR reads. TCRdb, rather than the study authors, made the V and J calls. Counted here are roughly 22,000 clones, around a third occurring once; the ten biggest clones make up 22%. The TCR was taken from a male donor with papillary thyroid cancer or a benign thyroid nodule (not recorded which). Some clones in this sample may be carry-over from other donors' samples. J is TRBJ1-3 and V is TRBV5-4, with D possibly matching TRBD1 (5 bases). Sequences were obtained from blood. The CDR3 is CASTLDTDSEGNTIYF. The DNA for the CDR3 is TGTGCCAGCACCTTGGACACCGACAGCGAGGGAAACACCATATATTTT.